This TCR beta chain derives from a study of glioma-infiltrating T cells after dendritic cell vaccination. Isocitrate dehydrogenase mutation was absent in all glioblastoma patients. This CDR3 has 16 amino acids. The germline CDR1 and CDR2 sequences are LGHNA and YSLEER. V shed 0 bases and J shed 4 bases, with 15 bases lying between them. Generated by immunoSEQ multiplex PCR, the TCRdb table keeps only in-frame clones and is missing some. The table includes tens of thousands of clones, 81% detected once. The clonotype originates from a human donor with glioblastoma. Specimen: blood, collected before dendritic cell vaccination. This chain joins TRBV4-3 and TRBJ1-1, with D unclear. CDR3 residues: CASSQDLGGLGTEAFF. CDR3 coding DNA: TGCGCCAGCAGCCAAGATCTCGGAGGGTTGGGCACTGAAGCTTTCTTT.